The source of this T cell receptor (beta chain) is a study of cytomegalovirus exposure and HLA in healthy donors (dated by TCRdb to the late 2010s). Regarding the research as a whole: A later analysis indicated that the roughly 120 validation repertoires were generated on the platform also employed for the roughly 650 repertoires of the first cohort. The study aimed to test whether signatures of past pathogen exposure could be identified by cataloging public T cell receptors. Along with the approximately 600-subject first cohort, a separate validation cohort of over a hundred different subjects was used. The study combined high-throughput TCR immunosequencing, statistical association of individual TCRs with disease status, and machine learning to predict cytomegalovirus infection status. Study-wide findings and limitations: In a later analysis, TCRs clustered in the first cohort were found to also tend to co-occur in the roughly 130 validation repertoires, with 94% of cluster scores above 0. Three of the identified cytomegalovirus-associated TCR beta chains were confirmed in vitro to be specific for cytomegalovirus antigens. All 110 or so repertoires were used to score co-occurrence in the validation cohort in a later analysis, because that analysis had no HLA typing for the cohort. While some public TCRs were present in many individuals, most TCR sequences turned up only very rarely across donors. It was suggested by the authors that the approach could potentially be generalized to other disease states and immunological phenotypes. Cytomegalovirus status was reported to be diagnosed by the classifier with high specificity and sensitivity in both the original and validation cohorts. The study gave a list of 150 to 200 TCR beta chains associated with cytomegalovirus.

The CDR3 starts with the cysteine, ends with the phenylalanine, and has 15 residues. Only the CDR3 DNA stays, 45 bases, in frame from base 1. CDR1 is given as SGHNT and CDR2 as YENEEA, both from the germline V gene. Here V drops 3 bases and J drops 2 bases, and the junction holds 2 bases not matched to any gene. Donors formed part of the validation cohort, which comprised 120 or so subjects and was distinct from the first cohort of under 850 subjects. This clone came up a few times. The specificity of this receptor is unknown. Qualities for individual bases were not recorded, and no much larger clone is one base off. Libraries were made using the immunoSEQ multiplex PCR assay. As for how the authors treated the data: To diagnose cytomegalovirus status from the catalog of TCR beta chain sequences, a statistical classification framework was built. TCRdb re-hosts the immuneACCESS table, in-frame sequences only. Its copies lack some clones; in the studies checked, an unresolved V gene accounts for under half of them, and the cause for the rest is not known. D and trimming come from the DNA, and the V and J calls and clone size come from that table. A total of around 94,000 clones appear in this sample, about 95% of them only once. The ten largest clones represent 0.89% of the sample.

This sequence was found in a woman aged 18-29 years in good health and CMV-seronegative. Material for sequencing was PBMCs. The rearranged segments are TRBV11-3 and TRBJ2-5, with TRBD1 matching 11 junction bases. The DNA sequence is given as TGTGCCAGCAGCTTGGGGACAGGGGGTCAAGAGACCCAGTACTTC. The translation is CASSLGTGGQETQYF.